This entry lists 21 T cell receptor beta chains sequenced from one sample in a study of shared clonotypes between healthy human individuals. The assay was immunoSEQ multiplex PCR, and TCRdb's table has in-frame clones only and misses some. The sample includes 200,000 to 250,000 clones, 65% seen only once; the top ten take around 10%. Specimen: memory CD4+ T cells sorted from blood. Subset indicated: CD45RA-negative fraction. The receptors were gathered from a man under 40 in good health.

This clone has a handful of counts. Different DNA sequences within this sample yield the same CDR3. The chain carries TRBV28 and TRBJ2-7; TRBD2 is a possible D gene (6 bases). The CDR3 extends over 12 amino acids. The V gene's germline CDR1 is MDHEN and CDR2 SYDVKM. V lost 5 bases to trimming and J lost 6 bases, with 11 bases between them. CDR3 sequence: CASSLTSSEQYF. CDR3 coding DNA: TGTGCCAGCAGTCTCACTAGCTCCGAGCAGTACTTC.

The rearrangement joins TRBV7-3 to TRBJ1-1; D not resolved. Germline V gene data show CDR1 as SGHTA and CDR2 as FQGTGA. CDR3 length: 14 residues. Trimming took off 6 bases at V and 3 bases at J, with 14 bases between the two ends. CDR3 amino acids: CASSRDNGDTEAFF. CDR3 sequence (DNA): TGTGCCAGCAGTCGTGATAATGGGGACACTGAAGCTTTCTTT.

This clone has a count of ten or more. The chain combines TRBV5-1 with TRBJ2-1; D unresolved. The CDR3 totals 12 residues. Germline CDR1 is SGHRS and CDR2 is YFSETQ. V was pared by 0 bases and J by 9 bases, with 7 bases between. The CDR3 nucleotides read TGCGCCAGCAGCTTGGTTTCGGGTGAGCAGTTCTTC. This encodes CASSLVSGEQFF.

The chain employs TRBV21-1 and TRBJ2-5; TRBD2, the table's D call, was not compared with the DNA. TRBV21-1 is a pseudogene segment. The CDR3 is 14 residues long. The CDR3 loop is CASSKVRREETQYF. CDR3 DNA sequence: TGTGCCAGCAGCAAAGTACGGCGGGAAGAGACCCAGTACTTC.

This clone has more than one count but fewer than ten. The V call is TRBV5-4, the J call TRBJ2-1; 10 nucleotides align to TRBD1. Trimming took 4 bases from V and 4 from J; bases not matched to a gene: 5. This CDR3 is 15 amino acids long. Germline-derived CDR1 and CDR2 are SGHNT and YYREEE (reference sequence). This CDR3 is CASSATGGGYNEQFF. Here the CDR3 DNA reads TGTGCCAGCAGCGCGACAGGGGGCGGGTACAATGAGCAGTTCTTC.

The chain links TRBV13 to TRBJ2-7; D ambiguous. V shed 6 bases and J shed 4 bases, with 13 bases lying between them. Germline V gives CDR1 PRHDT, CDR2 FYEKMQ (reference sequence). The CDR3 is 13 residues long. The CDR3 sequence: CASSGDRLYEQYF. The CDR3 DNA is TGTGCCAGCAGTGGTGACCGATTATACGAGCAGTACTTC.

The chain joins TRBV5-1 to TRBJ2-3, with D uncertain. The CDR3 has 14 residues. V was shortened by 2 bases and J by 1 base, with 8 bases between the two germline ends. Germline assignment: CDR1 SGHRS and CDR2 YFSETQ. The CDR3 region has the DNA TGCGCCAGCAGCTTTGGGTTTGGCACAGATACGCAGTATTTT. Encoded protein: CASSFGFGTDTQYF.

The chain links TRBV7-2 to TRBJ1-2; D is possibly TRBD1 (5 bases). The CDR3 consists of 13 residues. Germline V lookup: CDR1 SGHTA, CDR2 FQGNSA. V was shortened by 7 bases and J by 7 bases, with 16 bases between the two germline ends. The CDR3 DNA follows: TGTGCCAGCACCCAGAGAGGGGTAGGTGGCTACACCTTC. Residues: CASTQRGVGGYTF.

The chain joins TRBV7-8 to TRBJ1-3, with D possibly matching TRBD1 (6 bases). This CDR3 is 16 amino acids long. Germline loops: CDR1 SGHVS, CDR2 FQNEAQ. V lost 1 base to trimming and J lost 4 bases, with 14 bases between them. CDR3 loop: CASSLVGKQGGNTIYF. The CDR3 DNA is TGTGCCAGCAGCTTAGTTGGAAAACAGGGAGGAAACACCATATATTTT.

The V call is TRBV2, the J call TRBJ2-7; weak D call: TRBD2 (6 bases). Trimming left V 2 bases short and J 0 bases short, with 14 bases between. This CDR3 comprises 16 residues. Germline V gene data show CDR1 as SNHLY and CDR2 as FYNNEI. The CDR3 is CASSEWSGLLSYEQYF. CDR3 coding DNA: TGTGCCAGCAGTGAATGGTCCGGACTACTCTCCTACGAGCAGTACTTC.

The V call is TRBV9, the J call TRBJ2-3, with D possibly matching TRBD2 (6 bases). Germline lookup yields CDR1 SGDLS and CDR2 YYNGEE. The V and J ends lost 1 base and 5 bases respectively, with 20 bases between them. The CDR3 contains 17 residues. The CDR3 region is CASSVSVGGGDQDTQYF. For the CDR3, the DNA is TGTGCCAGCAGCGTATCGGTCGGGGGAGGAGATCAAGATACGCAGTATTTT.

A single count supports this clone. V and J are TRBV19 and TRBJ2-7, with 7 bases that match TRBD2. This CDR3 is built from 14 residues. V was pared by 6 bases and J by 2 bases, with 7 bases of the junction left unmatched. In germline, CDR1 is LNHDA, CDR2 SQIVND (reference sequence). The CDR3 bases are TGTGCCAGTAGGATGTCTAGCGGAACCTACGAGCAGTACTTC. It encodes CASRMSSGTYEQYF.

The DNA for the CDR3 is TGTGCCAGCAGCCCAAACCCGGGCAGTGGAAACACCATATATTTT. Protein sequence: CASSPNPGSGNTIYF. The genes are TRBV9 and TRBJ1-3; D is undetermined. Germline V gene lookup returns CDR1 SGDLS and CDR2 YYNGEE. The CDR3 totals 15 residues. The V end was cut by 4 bases, the J end by 3 bases, with 14 bases between. The entire variable domain, with the rest obtained from reference TRBV9 and TRBJ1-3, is as follows: DSGVTQTPKHLITATGQRVTLRCSPRSGDLSVYWYQQSLDQGLQFLIQYYNGEERAKGNILERFSAQQFPDLHSELNLSSLELGDSALYFCASSPNPGSGNTIYFGEGSWLTVV.

The rearrangement links TRBV28 to TRBJ2-7; TRBD2 aligns across 12 bases. CDR1 MDHEN and CDR2 SYDVKM come from the germline V gene. V lost 6 bases, J lost 12 bases, and 9 bases stayed unmatched. The CDR3 has 13 residues. This CDR3 reads CASSSGLAGLLYF. The CDR3 DNA follows: TGTGCCAGCAGCTCCGGACTAGCGGGGTTGTTGTACTTC.

The sample holds a few counts of this clone. The J gene is TRBJ2-7, the V gene TRBV9, with TRBD1 matching 8 bases. The trim removed 3 bases at V and 7 bases at J, leaving 15 bases unmatched. This CDR3 has 16 amino acids. The germline V gene encodes CDR1 SGDLS and CDR2 YYNGEE. The CDR3 reads CASSALGGQGSEEQYF. The CDR3 DNA is TGTGCCAGCAGCGCCCTAGGAGGACAGGGATCGGAGGAGCAGTACTTC.

This clone was observed once. DNA of the CDR3: TGTGCCAGCAGTCCCTCCTTTTCTGGAAACACCATATATTTT. Protein product: CASSPSFSGNTIYF. The V gene is TRBV9, the J gene TRBJ1-3; no clear D. Germline CDR1 reads SGDLS; CDR2 reads YYNGEE. This CDR3 has 14 amino acids. The ends were cut back, 5 bases at V and 1 base at J, with 10 bases in the middle.

This clone was recorded a few times. V is TRBV2 and J is TRBJ2-1; no clear D. CDR3 length: 13 amino acids. V lost 3 bases to trimming and J lost 4 bases, with 7 bases between them. Germline CDR1 and CDR2: SNHLY and FYNNEI. The CDR3 DNA reads TGTGCCAGCAGTGACTGGCCTTACAATGAGCAGTTCTTC. Protein sequence: CASSDWPYNEQFF.

The chain combines TRBV10-1 with TRBJ2-7; D possibly corresponds to TRBD2 (7 bases). The CDR3 consists of 14 residues. Germline values: CDR1 WNHNN, CDR2 SYGVQD (reference sequence). V lost 3 bases to trimming and J lost 4 bases, with 13 bases between them. CDR3 bases: TGCGCCAGCAGTGAAACCAGGGGAGGGTACGAGCAGTACTTC. Translated: CASSETRGGYEQYF.

The chain recombines TRBV7-2 with TRBJ2-7; 7 bases map to TRBD2. J gave up 4 bases and V 5 bases, and 5 bases lay outside the gene matches. The CDR3 is 13 residues long. The germline CDR1 and CDR2 sequences are SGHTA and FQGNSA. The CDR3 here is CASSRGTNYEQYF. CDR3 sequence (DNA): TGTGCCAGCAGCCGAGGGACTAATTACGAGCAGTACTTC.

V gene TRBV30 combines with J gene TRBJ2-5, with unresolved D. Deletions cut 0 bases from V and 7 bases from J, with 15 bases between. Per germline, CDR1 GTSNPN and CDR2 SVGIG (reference sequence). This CDR3 is 14 amino acids long. This chain's CDR3 is CAWSVDGSRVTQYF. The CDR3 DNA sequence: TGTGCCTGGAGTGTAGACGGTTCACGGGTGACCCAGTACTTC.

On this clone itself: Other DNA sequences in the same sample also yield this CDR3. The rearrangement links TRBV18 to TRBJ2-7; D ambiguous. V lost 0 bases, J lost 7 bases, and 13 bases lay in between. Per germline, CDR1 KGHSH and CDR2 LQKENI. The CDR3 sequence is 14 residues long. For the CDR3, the DNA is TGTGCCAGCTCACCACCTGGAACCCCCGGGGAGCAGTACTTC. As protein: CASSPPGTPGEQYF. The whole variable domain, filled in from reference TRBV18 and TRBJ2-7, reads NAGVMQNPRHLVRRRGQEARLRCSPMKGHSHVYWYRQLPEEGLKFMVYLQKENIIDESGMPKERFSAEFPKEGPSILRIQQVVRGDSAAYFCASSPPGTPGEQYFGPGTRLTVT.